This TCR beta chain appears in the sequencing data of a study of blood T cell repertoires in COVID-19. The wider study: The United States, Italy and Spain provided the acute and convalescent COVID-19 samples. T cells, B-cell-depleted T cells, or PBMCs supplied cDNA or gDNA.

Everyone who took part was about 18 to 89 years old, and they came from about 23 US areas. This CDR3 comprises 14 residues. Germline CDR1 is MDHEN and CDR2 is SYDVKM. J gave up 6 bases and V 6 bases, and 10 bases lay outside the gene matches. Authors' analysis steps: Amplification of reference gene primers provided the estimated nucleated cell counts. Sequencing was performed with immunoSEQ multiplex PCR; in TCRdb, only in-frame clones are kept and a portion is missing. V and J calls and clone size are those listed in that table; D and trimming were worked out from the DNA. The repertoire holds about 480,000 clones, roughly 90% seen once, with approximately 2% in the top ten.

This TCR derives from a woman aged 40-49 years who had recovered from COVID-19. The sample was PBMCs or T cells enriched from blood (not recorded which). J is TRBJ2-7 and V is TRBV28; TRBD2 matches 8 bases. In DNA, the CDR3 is TGTGCCAGCAGACCTCATAGCGGGATATTCGAGCAGTACTTC. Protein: CASRPHSGIFEQYF.